This T cell receptor (beta chain) emerged from a study of blood T cells in healthy people across ages. Study-wide results and caveats: Fewer expanded clones and more diversity marked long-lived versus aged donors. Older age went with lower TCR beta diversity per million T cells, in a roughly linear way.

In its sample, this clonotype was seen once. Its specificity is not known. Together with a sample-barcoded 5' primer, a J-beta primer mix was included in a second PCR lasting about 7 to 11 cycles. TCRdb re-derived calls from the 5' RACE reads in MiXCR, one entry per CDR3 protein. The sample yields roughly 1.5 million distinct CDR3 sequences, 40% to 45% seen once. CDR3 length: 11 residues. J lost 7 bases, V lost 8 bases, and 7 bases had no gene match. Per germline, CDR1 SQVTM and CDR2 ANQGSEA. The sequence came from a young woman in good health. Sequencing input: blood. The V and J genes are TRBV29-1 and TRBJ2-7; the match to TRBD2 covers 8 bases. The DNA of the CDR3 is TGCAGCCTCCGGGGGGGAGATGAGCAGTACTTC. It is translated as CSLRGGDEQYF.